Listed below are T cell receptor beta chains from one sample, sequenced in a study of CD8+CD57+ T cells in acquired aplastic anemia. TCRdb recomputed calls from the reads with MiXCR, one row per CDR3 protein. The data hold a few hundred thousand distinct CDR3 sequences, with around 82% observed a single time. Sequences were obtained from sorted CD4+, CD8+, or CD8+CD57+ T cells (not recorded which) from PBMCs. Receptor source: a human donor with aplastic anemia. CDR3s include the opening cysteine and the closing phenylalanine or tryptophan. The order of the fields is J gene, clone size, V gene, D gene, CDR3 protein, CDR3 DNA. The D gene is left open where the match is weak. The size of a clone is reported for some rows only, either as once, few or many, or as a class for expanded clones.

>TRBJ1-2|-|TRBV7-6|-
CASSLAHGAIETHYTF
TGTGCCAGCAGCTTAGCCCACGGGGCGATCGAGACCCACTACACCTTC
>TRBJ2-3|-|TRBV9|-
CASSVAGARDQPHF
TGTGCCAGCAGCGTAGCGGGCGCCCGAGATCAGCCCCATTTT
>TRBJ2-5|-|TRBV9|-
CASSGGGGAVDTHF
TGTGCCAGCAGCGGAGGGGGGGGGGCGGTGGATACGCACTTC
>TRBJ2-3|few|TRBV7-9|-
CASSFQRSGDTQYF
TGTGCCAGCAGCTTTCAAAGAAGCGGAGATACGCAGTATTTT
>TRBJ2-7|-|TRBV7-9|-
CASSLGHLYEQYF
TGTGCCAGCAGCTTAGGACACCTTTACGAGCAGTACTTC
>TRBJ2-3|-|TRBV7-9|-
CASSREGGAPAKYF
TGTGCCAGCAGCCGAGAAGGGGGGGCCCCGGCCAAGTATTTT
>TRBJ2-3|-|TRBV2|-
CASSVGRNSPPHYF
TGTGCCAGCAGTGTAGGACGCAATTCACCCCCCCACTATTTT
>TRBJ2-7|-|TRBV20-1|-
CSARDRGESYEQYF
TGCAGTGCTAGAGATAGGGGGGAGTCCTACGAGCAGTACTTC
>TRBJ1-1|once|TRBV2|-
CASGLDLTETPEAFF
TGTGCCAGCGGCTTAGATCTGACAGAGACCCCTGAAGCTTTCTTT
>TRBJ1-3|-|TRBV19|-
CASSIPSVVNNTIYF
TGTGCCAGTAGTATCCCCTCCGTAGTGAACAACACCATATATTTT
>TRBJ1-1|-|TRBV9|TRBD1
CASSSTGENTEAFF
TGTGCCAGCAGCTCGACAGGGGAGAACACTGAAGCTTTCTTT
>TRBJ2-1|-|TRBV15|TRBD1
CATSTYLGTGNDEQFF
TGTGCCACCAGCACGTATTTGGGGACAGGGAATGATGAGCAGTTCTTC
>TRBJ1-2|-|TRBV10-3|-
CAISVSDSPNYGYTF
TGTGCCATCAGTGTATCGGACAGCCCTAACTATGGCTACACCTTC
>TRBJ1-2|-|TRBV9|-
CASSEPVAGGYSF
TGCGCCAGCAGCGAACCCGTTGCCGGTGGATACTCGTTC
>TRBJ2-5|once|TRBV7-8|-
CASSLAQGPDTQYYF
TGTGCCAGCAGCTTAGCGCAAGGTCCCGATACGCAGTATTACTTC
>TRBJ2-3|-|TRBV2|-
CASRVGSGSGTQQF
-
>TRBJ2-1|-|TRBV5-6|-
CASSLERYNEQFF
TGTGCCAGCAGCTTGGAGAGGTACAATGAGCAGTTCTTC
>TRBJ1-1|once|TRBV7-3|-
CASSPIRTANTEAFF
TGTGCCAGCAGCCCAATCCGGACAGCGAACACTGAAGCTTTCTTT
>TRBJ2-3|-|TRBV19|TRBD2
CASSLAGETDKEQF
TGTGCCAGTAGTTTAGCGGGAGAAACCGATAAGGAGCAGTTT
>TRBJ2-1|few|TRBV7-2|-
CASSPERSEQFF
TGTGCCAGCAGCCCCGAACGCAGTGAGCAGTTCTTC
>TRBJ1-1|-|TRBV2|-
CASSLSHTGNTEAFF
TGTGCCAGCAGCTTATCGCATACAGGGAACACTGAAGCTTTCTTT
>TRBJ2-3|many|TRBV7-8|-
CASSLAGETDTQYF
TGTGCCAGCAGCTTAGCGGGAGAGACAGATACGCAGTATTTT
>TRBJ1-1|-|TRBV11-2|-
CASSGAGAANTEAFF
TGTGCCAGCAGCGGAGCGGGTGCGGCGAACACTGAAGCTTTCTTT
>TRBJ1-5|-|TRBV7-2|TRBD1
CASSQDRAHAQHF
TGTGCCAGCAGTCAAGACAGGGCTCACGCCCAGCATTTT
>TRBJ1-1|-|TRBV11-1|-
CASSLAQIALNTEAFF
TGTGCCAGCAGCTTAGCCCAGATCGCCTTGAACACTGAAGCTTTCTTT
>TRBJ1-2|-|TRBV7-8|-
CASSLGLGGGSPF
TGTGCCAGCAGCCTAGGCCTTGGAGGCGGCTCGCCCTTC
>TRBJ2-3|once|TRBV7-9|-
CASSFEGGRGTEEF
TGTGCCAGCAGCTTTGAAGGAGGTCGCGGGACCGAGGAGTTT
>TRBJ1-2|-|TRBV10-3|TRBD1
CAISAGQGALYGYTF
TGTGCCATCAGTGCGGGACAGGGGGCTCTCTATGGCTACACCTTC
>TRBJ2-1|-|TRBV7-2|TRBD2
CASSLGTSGLRDPQFF
TGTGCCAGCAGCTTAGGGACTAGCGGTTTGAGAGACCCACAGTTCTTC
>TRBJ2-5|-|TRBV7-8|-
CASSLPGSPGTQHYF
TGTGCCAGCAGCTTACCGGGAAGCCCCGGTACGCAGCATTACTTC
>TRBJ2-2|-|TRBV5-5|-
CASSPAQVTSGELFF
TGTGCCAGCAGCCCAGCGCAGGTGACCTCCGGGGAGCTGTTTTTT
>TRBJ1-6|-|TRBV7-9|-
CASSSDRGNSPLDF
TGTGCCAGCAGTTCTGACAGAGGCAATTCACCCCTCGACTTT
>TRBJ2-1|once|TRBV7-8|-
CASSFHPDGTNEYFF
TGTGCCAGCAGCTTTCATCCAGACGGGACAAATGAGTACTTCTTC
>TRBJ1-4|once|TRBV7-8|-
CASSPPQGGASRSF
TGTGCCAGCAGCCCCCCCCAGGGAGGGGCAAGCCGGAGCTTT
>TRBJ2-1|-|TRBV9|-
CASGGTGNIQYFEFF
-
>TRBJ2-1|-|TRBV7-2|TRBD2
CASSLDIGGGASFF
TGTGCCAGCAGCTTAGACATTGGCGGGGGGGCCTCTTTCTTC
>TRBJ2-1|once|TRBV7-6|-
CASSLRCPHIDKQFF
TGTGCCAGCAGCTTACGATGTCCCCACATCGATAAGCAGTTCTTC
>TRBJ2-3|-|TRBV19|-
CASSKASGPDNEQF
TGTGCCAGTAGTAAAGCGAGCGGTCCCGACAATGAGCAGTTC
>TRBJ1-5|-|TRBV7-8|-
CASSVGTARKQLQHF
TGTGCCAGCAGCGTAGGGACCGCCCGGAAACAGCTTCAGCATTTT
>TRBJ2-7|-|TRBV24-1|-
CATSGTREDYEQYF
TGTGCCACCAGTGGCACACGTGAGGACTACGAGCAGTACTTC
>TRBJ1-6|-|TRBV7-8|TRBD1
CASSFNPDGTALSHF
TGTGCCAGCAGCTTTAATCCAGACGGGACAGCCCTTTCCCACTTT
>TRBJ2-3|once|TRBV9|-
CASGDGGTNTHNF
TGTGCCAGCGGCGACGGGGGCACAAATACACACAATTTT
>TRBJ2-7|-|TRBV15|TRBD2
CATSGGGVAYEQYF
TGTGCCACCAGCGGCGGGGGAGTTGCCTACGAGCAGTACTTC
>TRBJ1-2|-|TRBV9|TRBD1
CASSAGGSRNQHGYTF
TGTGCCAGCAGCGCAGGGGGCTCGAGAAATCAGCACGGCTACACCTTC
>TRBJ2-1|-|TRBV7-2|-
CASSFDQDSNDQQFF
TGTGCCAGCAGCTTTGACCAGGACTCCAACGATCAGCAGTTCTTC
>TRBJ2-3|-|TRBV7-9|TRBD1
CASSFYISGASDGDRDTDTQYF
TGTGCCAGCAGCTTCTACATAAGCGGGGCTAGCGACGGGGACAGGGACACAGATACGCAGTATTTT
>TRBJ2-6|-|TRBV7-8|-
CASSFAGTGGQFFLTF
TGTGCCAGCAGCTTCGCGGGTACGGGTGGGCAGTTCTTCCTGACTTTC
>TRBJ1-5|once|TRBV2|-
CASGDAYSDTHQHF
TGTGCCAGCGGTGACGCTTACAGCGATACGCACCAGCATTTT
>TRBJ2-3|-|TRBV9|-
CASRGDMNTEAFYF
TGTGCCAGCAGAGGAGACATGAACACTGAAGCTTTCTATTTT
>TRBJ2-5|-|TRBV2|TRBD1
CASIPGTVQETQYF
TGTGCCAGCATTCCCGGGACAGTTCAAGAGACCCAGTACTTC